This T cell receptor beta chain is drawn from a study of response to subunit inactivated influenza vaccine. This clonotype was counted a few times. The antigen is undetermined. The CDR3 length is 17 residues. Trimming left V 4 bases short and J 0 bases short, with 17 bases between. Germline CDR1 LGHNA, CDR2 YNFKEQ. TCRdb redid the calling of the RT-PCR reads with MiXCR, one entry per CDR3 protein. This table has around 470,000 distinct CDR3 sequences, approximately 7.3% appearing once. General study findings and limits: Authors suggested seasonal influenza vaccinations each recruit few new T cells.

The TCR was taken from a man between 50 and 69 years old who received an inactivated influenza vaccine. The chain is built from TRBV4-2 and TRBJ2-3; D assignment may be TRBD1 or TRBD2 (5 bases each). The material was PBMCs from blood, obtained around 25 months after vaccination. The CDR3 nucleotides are TGTGCCAGCAGCCCCACAGGTGCAGCGGCTAGCACAGATACGCAGTATTTT. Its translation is CASSPTGAAASTDTQYF.